The 22 T cell receptor beta chains reported below all come from one sample, sequenced in a study of T cells in Graves' hyperthyroidism and ophthalmopathy. Template material for amplifying TCR beta CDR3 regions consisted of RNA transcripts. An initial round of RT-PCR targeting the TCR CDR3 relied on the HTBI primer set. TCRdb re-called the multiplex PCR reads with MiXCR, one entry per CDR3 protein. The table records hundreds of thousands of distinct CDR3 sequences, approximately 26% of them present only once. The specimen sequenced was blood. The receptor source for this set is a man in his forties or fifties with Graves' hyperthyroidism that later progressed to Graves' ophthalmopathy.

This clonotype was observed many times. The J gene is TRBJ1-2, the V gene TRBV30, with a tentative D call TRBD1 (5 bases). Germline assignment: CDR1 GTSNPN and CDR2 SVGIG (reference sequence). Trimming took 2 bases from V and 4 from J, leaving 14 bases between them. The length of the CDR3 is 14 residues. CDR3 nucleotide sequence: TGTGCCTGGAGTATGGGACGGTCCCCCTATGGCTACACCTTC. It is translated as CAWSMGRSPYGYTF. The full variable domain, its missing parts supplied by reference TRBV30 and TRBJ1-2, is SQTIHQWPATLVQPVGSPLSLECTVEGTSNPNLYWYRQAAGRGLQLLFYSVGIGQISSEVPQNLSASRPQDRQFILSSKKLLLSDSGFYLCAWSMGRSPYGYTFGSGTRLTVV.

This clonotype was counted ten times or more. The V and J genes are TRBV28 and TRBJ2-7; 9 bases agree with TRBD2. V gave up 6 bases and J gave up 3 bases; unmatched junction bases: 9. CDR1 and CDR2 (germline): MDHEN, SYDVKM. The CDR3 has 15 amino acids. The CDR3 DNA is TGTGCCAGCAGGTCCGGACTAGCGCTGAGCTACGAGCAGTACTTC. It encodes CASRSGLALSYEQYF. Full variable domain (missing parts from reference TRBV28 and TRBJ2-7): DVKVTQSSRYLVKRTGEKVFLECVQDMDHENMFWYRQDPGLGLRLIYFSYDVKMKEKGDIPEGYSVSREKKERFSLILESASTNQTSMYLCASRSGLALSYEQYFGPGTRLTVT.

This clonotype was seen many times. The chain carries TRBV6-1 and TRBJ2-2, with D unclear. Germline lookup yields CDR1 MNHNS and CDR2 SASEGT. The CDR3 spans 12 residues. The V end was cut by 1 base, the J end by 6 bases, with 3 bases between. The CDR3 coding sequence is TGTGCCAGCAGTGAAGGCCCCGGGGAGCTGTTTTTT. This sequence encodes CASSEGPGELFF.

Many counts were recorded for this clonotype. In DNA form, the CDR3 reads TGTGCTAGTGGCCGTACGGCGGGAGTGGCCGGGACCCAGTACTTC. This codes for CASGRTAGVAGTQYF. This rearrangement joins TRBV12-5 to TRBJ2-5; 7 bases are a match to TRBD2. The CDR3 loop spans 15 amino acids. V was pared by 6 bases and J by 7 bases, with 14 bases of the junction left unmatched. In germline, CDR1 is LGHNT, CDR2 FRNRAP. Variable domain in full (rest from reference TRBV12-5 and TRBJ2-5): DARVTQTPRHKVTEMGQEVTMRCQPILGHNTVFWYRQTMMQGLELLAYFRNRAPLDDSGMPKDRFSAEMPDATLATLKIQPSEPRDSAVYFCASGRTAGVAGTQYFGPGTRLLVL.

This clonotype has at least ten counts. The chain carries TRBV5-1 and TRBJ2-6, with a possible D match to TRBD1 (5 bases). The ends were cut back, 0 bases at V and 0 bases at J, with 13 bases in the middle. The CDR3 loop spans 18 amino acids. Germline assignment: CDR1 SGHRS and CDR2 YFSETQ. Here the CDR3 reads CASSLVVRVDSGANVLTF. The CDR3 DNA sequence: TGCGCCAGCAGCTTGGTTGTCAGGGTCGACTCTGGGGCCAACGTCCTGACTTTC.

This clonotype was seen only a few times. This chain links TRBV7-8 with TRBJ1-5; TRBD1 aligns across 10 bases. The V segment lost 3 bases and the J segment 0 bases; nucleotides outside the gene matches: 5. The CDR3 has 17 amino acids. Germline V lookup: CDR1 SGHVS, CDR2 FQNEAQ. As DNA, the CDR3 is TGTGCCAGCAGCTTCCGGGACAGGGGATATAGCAATCAGCCCCAGCATTTT. It yields the protein CASSFRDRGYSNQPQHF.

This clonotype was recorded at least ten times. V gene TRBV6-1 combines with J gene TRBJ2-5; D is unclear. This CDR3 region has 12 residues. Deletions cut 6 bases from V and 5 bases from J, with 10 bases between. Looked up from germline, CDR1 is MNHNS and CDR2 is SASEGT. DNA for the CDR3: TGTGCCAGCAGCTCGACATTGGAGACCCAGTACTTC. Protein: CASSSTLETQYF.

Many counts were recorded for this clonotype. The J gene is TRBJ1-2, the V gene TRBV19, with D unresolved. This CDR3 region has 16 residues. Germline CDR1 reads LNHDA; CDR2 reads SQIVND (reference sequence). Trimming shortened V by 5 bases and J by 4 bases, and 20 bases separated the two germline ends. The CDR3 spells CASSQQPSSISYGYTF. As DNA, the CDR3 is TGTGCCAGTAGTCAACAGCCCAGCTCTATTTCCTATGGCTACACCTTC.

The CDR3 nucleotides are TGCGCCAGCAGCCAAGAGAAGCTGCAAGAGACCCAGTACTTC. Its protein product is CASSQEKLQETQYF. The chain recombines TRBV4-1 with TRBJ2-5, with no clear D. The CDR3 spans 14 residues. Germline V gene data show CDR1 as MGHRA and CDR2 as YSYEKL. V lost 0 bases, J lost 2 bases, and 7 bases lay in between.

J is TRBJ2-7 and V is TRBV6-2 or TRBV6-3; no clear D. V lost 2 bases to trimming and J lost 4 bases, with 21 bases between them. The V gene's germline CDR1 is MNHEY and CDR2 SVGEGT. This CDR3 contains 17 residues. CDR3 protein: CASSYPTADTPFYEQYF. The CDR3 region has the DNA TGTGCCAGCAGTTACCCCACTGCCGACACCCCCTTTTACGAGCAGTACTTC.

The chain employs TRBV25-1 and TRBJ1-1; D not resolved. Germline-derived CDR1 and CDR2 are MGHDK and SYGVNS. Trimming cost V 3 bases and J 1 base, with 9 bases left between them. This CDR3 spans 14 amino acids. The CDR3 region is CASSDPRRNTEAFF. As DNA, the CDR3 is TGTGCCAGCAGTGATCCACGTAGGAACACTGAAGCTTTCTTT.

This clonotype was recorded many times. This rearrangement joins TRBV11-2 to TRBJ1-1; D uncertain. The length of the CDR3 is 13 residues. Germline V gives CDR1 SGHAT, CDR2 FQNNGV. Trimming took off 1 base at V and 10 bases at J, with 13 bases between the two ends. The CDR3 protein is CASSLVDSRGAFF. In DNA form, the CDR3 reads TGTGCCAGCAGCTTAGTAGACTCCAGAGGAGCTTTCTTT.

In its sample, this clonotype was seen once. The rearrangement uses TRBV6-1 and TRBJ1-1, with a tentative D call TRBD1 (5 bases). V was clipped by 8 bases and J by 0 bases, with 7 bases between them. Germline CDR1 reads MNHNS; CDR2 reads SASEGT. The CDR3 consists of 12 residues. The chain's CDR3 is CASGTVNTEAFF. The CDR3, as DNA: TGTGCCAGCGGGACTGTGAACACTGAAGCTTTCTTT.

This clonotype has a count of ten or more. V and J are TRBV2 and TRBJ1-5; TRBD1 matches 7 bases. The trim removed 5 bases at V and 2 bases at J, leaving 9 bases unmatched. The CDR3 is 16 amino acids. From germline, CDR1 is SNHLY and CDR2 FYNNEI. The CDR3 is CASSPATGRGNQPQHF. The CDR3 DNA is TGTGCCAGCAGTCCTGCGACAGGGCGGGGCAATCAGCCCCAGCATTTT.

This clonotype was seen many times. This chain joins TRBV6-5 and TRBJ2-5; D is possibly TRBD1 (6 bases). The CDR3 spans 14 residues. Trimming took 0 bases from V and 4 from J, leaving 9 bases between them. Germline assignment: CDR1 MNHEY and CDR2 SVGAGI. The CDR3 region has the DNA TGTGCCAGCAGTTACTCGCAGGGGATAGAGACCCAGTACTTC. Its translation is CASSYSQGIETQYF.

This clonotype was detected ten times or more. The chain is built from TRBV29-1 and TRBJ2-5; D possibly matches TRBD1 or TRBD2 (6 bases each). The CDR3 length is 13 residues. Deletions cut 0 bases from V and 3 bases from J, with 8 bases between. The germline CDR1 and CDR2 sequences are SQVTM and ANQGSEA. The CDR3 spells CSVEDRGEETQYF. The CDR3, as DNA: TGCAGCGTTGAAGATAGGGGGGAAGAGACCCAGTACTTC.

This clonotype was recorded at least ten times. The chain couples TRBV6-1 to TRBJ2-2, with 7 bases matching TRBD2. V was clipped by 6 bases and J by 5 bases; unmatched bases: 9. Germline CDR1 is MNHNS and CDR2 is SASEGT. This CDR3 has 15 amino acids. The CDR3 sequence is CASRRIAGETGELFF. CDR3 nucleotides: TGTGCCAGCAGGAGAATAGCGGGCGAGACCGGGGAGCTGTTTTTT.

This clonotype was counted ten times or more. V and J are TRBV6-2 or TRBV6-3 and TRBJ1-2; TRBD1 is a possible D gene (5 bases). CDR3 size: 17 residues. Germline V gene data show CDR1 as MNHEY and CDR2 as SVGEGT. Trimming took off 8 bases at V and 4 bases at J, with 26 bases between the two ends. CDR3 nucleotide sequence: TGTGCCAGCGTTCAGGGCGGCACTGGGCCTTCTATCTATGGCTACACCTTC. This gives the protein CASVQGGTGPSIYGYTF.

The V gene is TRBV5-1, the J gene TRBJ2-7, with 9 bases lining up with TRBD1. The junction had 5 bases not matched to a gene; V was cut back by 4 bases and J by 3 bases. Germline-derived CDR1 and CDR2 are SGHRS and YFSETQ. The CDR3 is made up of 14 amino acids. The CDR3 here is CASSMPGQGYEQYF. The CDR3, as DNA: TGCGCCAGCAGCATGCCGGGACAGGGCTACGAGCAGTACTTC.

This clonotype was seen more than once but under ten times. The chain carries TRBV12-3 or TRBV12-4 and TRBJ2-5; TRBD2 agrees at 12 bases. The CDR3 contains 19 residues. V lost 5 bases to trimming and J lost 4 bases; unmatched junction nucleotides: 17. Here the CDR3 reads CASSRPPGLAGLRGETQYF. For the CDR3, the DNA is TGTGCCAGCAGTCGTCCTCCGGGACTAGCGGGCCTAAGGGGAGAGACCCAGTACTTC.

The chain couples TRBV11-3 to TRBJ2-7, with 11 nucleotides matching TRBD2. V shed 10 bases and J 5 bases; nucleotides not matched to a gene: 7. Germline V lookup: CDR1 SGHNT, CDR2 YENEEA. The CDR3 sequence is 13 residues long. Written as DNA, the CDR3 is TGTGCCACCGAAGGGACTAGCGGAAACGAGCAGTACTTC. Residues: CATEGTSGNEQYF. Based on the CDR3 plus reference TRBV11-3 and TRBJ2-7, the full variable domain is EAGVVQSPRYKIIEKKQPVAFWCNPISGHNTLYWYLQNLGQGPELLIRYENEEAVDDSQLPKDRFSAERLKGVDSTLKIQPAELGDSAVYLCATEGTSGNEQYFGPGTRLTVT.

This clonotype was detected a few times. Since a much larger clone is just one base distant, this may be a read error. J is TRBJ2-1 and V is TRBV18; D is uncertain. The germline gives CDR1 KGHSH, CDR2 LQKENI. The CDR3 runs to 12 residues. For the CDR3, the DNA is TGTGCCTGCTCACCAGAGGTCAAGGGCAGCGTCTTC. This gives the protein CACSPEVKGSVF.